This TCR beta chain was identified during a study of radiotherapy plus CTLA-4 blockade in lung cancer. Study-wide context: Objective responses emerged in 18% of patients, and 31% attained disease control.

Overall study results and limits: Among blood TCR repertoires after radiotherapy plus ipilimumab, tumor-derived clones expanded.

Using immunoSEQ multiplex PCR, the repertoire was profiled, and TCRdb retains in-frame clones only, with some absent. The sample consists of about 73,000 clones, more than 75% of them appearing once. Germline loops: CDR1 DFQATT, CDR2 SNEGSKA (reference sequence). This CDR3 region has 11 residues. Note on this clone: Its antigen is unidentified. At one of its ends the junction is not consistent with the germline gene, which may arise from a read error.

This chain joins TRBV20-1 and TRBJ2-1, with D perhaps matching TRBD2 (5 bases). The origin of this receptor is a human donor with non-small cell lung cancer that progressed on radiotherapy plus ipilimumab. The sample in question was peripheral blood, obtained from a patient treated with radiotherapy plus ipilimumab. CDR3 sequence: CSARDSAQQLF. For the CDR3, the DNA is TGCAGTGCTAGAGATAGCGCCCAGCAGCTCTTC.